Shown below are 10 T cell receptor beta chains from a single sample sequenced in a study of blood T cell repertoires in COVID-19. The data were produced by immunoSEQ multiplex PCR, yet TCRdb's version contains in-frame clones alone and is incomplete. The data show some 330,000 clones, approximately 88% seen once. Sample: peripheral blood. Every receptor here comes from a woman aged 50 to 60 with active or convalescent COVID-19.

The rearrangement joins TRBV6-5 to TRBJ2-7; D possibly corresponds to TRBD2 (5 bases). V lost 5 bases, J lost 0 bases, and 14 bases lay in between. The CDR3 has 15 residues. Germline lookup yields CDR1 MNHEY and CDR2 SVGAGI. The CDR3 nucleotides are TGTGCCAGCAGTAAACCGGGGTCTTCCTCCTACGAGCAGTACTTC. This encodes CASSKPGSSSYEQYF.

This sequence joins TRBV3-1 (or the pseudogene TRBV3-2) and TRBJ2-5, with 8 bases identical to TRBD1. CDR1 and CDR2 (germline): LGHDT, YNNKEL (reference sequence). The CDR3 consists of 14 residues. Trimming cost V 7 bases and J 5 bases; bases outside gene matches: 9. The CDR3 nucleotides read TGTGCCAGCACCCTGGACAGGGTAGGGGAGACCCAGTACTTC. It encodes CASTLDRVGETQYF.

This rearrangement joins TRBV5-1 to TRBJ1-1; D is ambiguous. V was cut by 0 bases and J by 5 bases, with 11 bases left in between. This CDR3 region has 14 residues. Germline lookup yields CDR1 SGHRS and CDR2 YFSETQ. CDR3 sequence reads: CASSLDTRRTEAFF. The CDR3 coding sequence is TGCGCCAGCAGCTTGGACACCCGCCGAACTGAAGCTTTCTTT.

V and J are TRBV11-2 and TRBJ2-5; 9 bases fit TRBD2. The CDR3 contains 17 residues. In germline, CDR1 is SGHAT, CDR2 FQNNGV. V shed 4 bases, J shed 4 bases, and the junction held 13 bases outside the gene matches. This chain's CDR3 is CASSSHLASGIGETQYF. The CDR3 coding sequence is TGTGCCAGCAGCTCCCACCTCGCTAGCGGGATAGGAGAGACCCAGTACTTC.

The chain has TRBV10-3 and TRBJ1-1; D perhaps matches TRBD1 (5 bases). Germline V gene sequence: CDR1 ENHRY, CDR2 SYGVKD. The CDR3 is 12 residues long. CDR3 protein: CACGTMNTEAFF. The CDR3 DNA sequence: TGTGCTTGTGGGACTATGAACACTGAAGCTTTCTTT.

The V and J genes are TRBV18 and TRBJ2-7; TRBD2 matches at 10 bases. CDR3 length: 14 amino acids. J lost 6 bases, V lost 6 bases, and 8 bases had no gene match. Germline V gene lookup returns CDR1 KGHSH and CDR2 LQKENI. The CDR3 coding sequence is TGTGCCAGCTCGGGAACTAGCGGGGCGATCGAGCAGTACTTC. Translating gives CASSGTSGAIEQYF.

The CDR3 loop is CASSLLESATTFGDTQYF. CDR3 in DNA: TGTGCCAGCAGTTTACTGGAATCGGCGACTACGTTCGGGGATACGCAGTATTTT. The chain carries TRBV28 and TRBJ2-3, with D perhaps TRBD2 (5 bases). The CDR3 length is 18 residues. Trimming removed 2 bases from V and 6 bases from J, with 24 bases in between. The germline V gene has CDR1 MDHEN and CDR2 SYDVKM.

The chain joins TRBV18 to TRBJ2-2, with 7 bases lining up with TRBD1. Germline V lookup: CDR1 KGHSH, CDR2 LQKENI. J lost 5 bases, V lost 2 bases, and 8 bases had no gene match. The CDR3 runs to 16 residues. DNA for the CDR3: TGTGCCAGCTCACCAACAACAGGGGTCGGGACCGGGGAGCTGTTTTTT. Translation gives CASSPTTGVGTGELFF.

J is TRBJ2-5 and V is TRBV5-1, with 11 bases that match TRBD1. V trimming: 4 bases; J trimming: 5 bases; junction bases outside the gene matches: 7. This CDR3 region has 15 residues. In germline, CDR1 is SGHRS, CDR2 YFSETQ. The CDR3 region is CASSTEGQGAETQYF. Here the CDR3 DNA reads TGCGCCAGCAGCACTGAAGGACAGGGGGCGGAGACCCAGTACTTC.

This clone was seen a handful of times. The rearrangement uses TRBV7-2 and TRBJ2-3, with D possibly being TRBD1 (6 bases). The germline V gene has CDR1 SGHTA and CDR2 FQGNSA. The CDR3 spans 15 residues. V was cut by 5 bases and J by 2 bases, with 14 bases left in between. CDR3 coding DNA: TGTGCCAGCAGCCCCCGGGACACGGACACAGATACGCAGTATTTT. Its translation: CASSPRDTDTDTQYF. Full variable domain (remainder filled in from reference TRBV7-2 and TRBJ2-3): GAGVSQSPSNKVTEKGKDVELRCDPISGHTALYWYRQSLGQGLEFLIYFQGNSAPDKSGLPSDRFSAERTGGSVSTLTIQRTQQEDSAVYLCASSPRDTDTDTQYFGPGTRLTVL.